This T cell receptor (beta chain) stems from a study of cytomegalovirus exposure and HLA in healthy donors. This CDR3 region has 16 residues. CDR1 and CDR2 (germline): SGHNT, YYREEE (reference sequence). V was shortened by 4 bases and J by 4 bases, with 17 bases between the two germline ends. 60 Vbeta and 13 Jbeta primers were used in PCR. Using immunoSEQ multiplex PCR, the repertoire was profiled, and TCRdb retains in-frame clones only, with some absent. The data hold about 150,000 clones, with over 60% observed a single time. This clone has just one count. The sequence came from a man aged 35 to 55 in good health and CMV-seronegative. The specimen was PBMCs. The chain uses TRBV5-4 and TRBJ2-2; D is perhaps TRBD2 (6 bases). CDR3 amino acids: CASSPRLGDGTGELFF. The CDR3 DNA reads TGTGCCAGCAGCCCGCGACTAGGGGATGGCACCGGGGAGCTGTTTTTT.